Shown below are 10 T cell receptor beta chains from a single sample sequenced in a study of blood T cell repertoires in COVID-19. Some clones are missing from TCRdb's copy, which holds only in-frame ones; the method was immunoSEQ multiplex PCR. The sample lists about 42,000 clones, around 73% occurring once. The sample was peripheral blood. These receptors came from a woman in her 70s with acute or convalescent COVID-19.

The V gene is TRBV9, the J gene TRBJ2-1; 11 nucleotides agree with TRBD2. CDR3 length: 17 residues. The germline V gene encodes CDR1 SGDLS and CDR2 YYNGEE. After removal of 0 bases from V and 4 bases from J, the junction contained 6 bases not matched to a gene. The CDR3 protein is CASSVAVGTSGYNEQFF. The CDR3, as DNA: TGTGCCAGCAGCGTAGCGGTGGGGACTAGCGGTTACAATGAGCAGTTCTTC.

The chain links TRBV19 to TRBJ2-5; TRBD1 agrees at 9 bases. Losses at the gene ends were 5 bases for V and 4 bases for J; bases not matched to a gene: 5. The CDR3 sequence is 14 residues long. Germline-derived CDR1 and CDR2 are LNHDA and SQIVND (reference sequence). Here the CDR3 reads CASSYRGPGETQYF. The CDR3 DNA follows: TGTGCCAGTAGTTACAGGGGGCCGGGAGAGACCCAGTACTTC.

A few counts support this clone. The chain links TRBV6-6 to TRBJ1-1; no firm D call. This CDR3 is 14 amino acids long. Per germline, CDR1 MNHNY and CDR2 SVGAGI (reference sequence). Trimming cost V 6 bases and J 4 bases, with 15 bases left between them. CDR3 region: CASSTTSGVTEAFF. The CDR3 DNA reads TGTGCCAGCAGCACTACCTCCGGAGTCACTGAAGCTTTCTTT.

This clone was picked up a small number of times. The V call is TRBV9, the J call TRBJ1-1; possible D gene TRBD1, 6 bases. CDR1 and CDR2 (germline): SGDLS, YYNGEE. V was clipped by 3 bases and J by 4 bases, with 13 bases between them. The CDR3 is 14 residues long. The CDR3 DNA reads as TGTGCCAGCAGCGCTTGGACAGACGTCACTGAAGCTTTCTTT. This sequence encodes CASSAWTDVTEAFF.

This clone has only a few counts. This chain joins TRBV28 and TRBJ1-2; 9 bases align to TRBD1. Germline trimming cut 4 bases from V and 2 bases from J; bases unmatched to any gene: 8. Per the germline V gene, CDR1 is MDHEN and CDR2 is SYDVKM. This CDR3 is 16 amino acids long. In DNA, the CDR3 is TGTGCCAGCAGTTATCCGCCGGGACAGGGAAACTATGGCTACACCTTC. The encoded protein is CASSYPPGQGNYGYTF.

This chain connects TRBV7-2 to TRBJ2-7; 8 nucleotides line up with TRBD2. J gave up 3 bases and V 0 bases, and 4 bases lay outside the gene matches. CDR3 length equals 15 residues. Germline V gives CDR1 SGHTA, CDR2 FQGNSA. The CDR3 reads CASSLAAGAGYEQYF. CDR3 DNA sequence: TGTGCCAGCAGCTTAGCAGCGGGAGCGGGCTACGAGCAGTACTTC. Full variable domain (remainder filled in from reference TRBV7-2 and TRBJ2-7): GAGVSQSPSNKVTEKGKDVELRCDPISGHTALYWYRQSLGQGLEFLIYFQGNSAPDKSGLPSDRFSAERTGGSVSTLTIQRTQQEDSAVYLCASSLAAGAGYEQYFGPGTRLTVT.

This clone was counted a single time. The chain joins TRBV10-3 to TRBJ2-1; 11 bases match TRBD1. The V segment lost 8 bases and the J segment 4 bases; nucleotides outside the gene matches: 7. This CDR3 contains 15 residues. Germline values: CDR1 ENHRY, CDR2 SYGVKD. DNA of the CDR3: TGTGCCATCGGACAGGGGGCCTTTCGGTACAATGAGCAGTTCTTC. Amino acid sequence: CAIGQGAFRYNEQFF.

The chain recombines TRBV12-5 with TRBJ2-2; no definite D call. CDR3 length: 13 amino acids. The germline CDR1 and CDR2 sequences are LGHNT and FRNRAP. Deletions cut 5 bases from V and 5 bases from J, with 9 bases between. The CDR3 spells CASGMHGTGELFF. For the CDR3, the DNA is TGTGCTAGTGGTATGCACGGGACCGGGGAGCTGTTTTTT.

A note on this clone: Other DNA sequences in this sample translate to the same CDR3. The rearrangement joins TRBV11-3 to TRBJ1-1; 7 positions match TRBD1. J was trimmed by 3 bases and V by 5 bases; bases with no gene match: 3. The CDR3 loop spans 13 amino acids. Germline V gene lookup returns CDR1 SGHNT and CDR2 YENEEA. The CDR3 DNA follows: TGTGCCAGCAGCCTGCAGGGGGACACTGAAGCTTTCTTT. Its protein product is CASSLQGDTEAFF.

The CDR3 loop is CASRYSGGQQNTIYF. CDR3 DNA: TGTGCCAGCCGATACTCAGGGGGACAACAGAACACCATATATTTT. The V call is TRBV19, the J call TRBJ1-3; TRBD1 matches at 7 bases. The germline V gene has CDR1 LNHDA and CDR2 SQIVND (reference sequence). The CDR3 has 15 residues. V lost 9 bases and J lost 7; bases outside the gene matches: 15.